This TCR beta chain was documented in a study of vaccination and CD4 T cells after COVID-19. Study information: Sampling post-COVID took place a median approximately 100 days after diagnosis (range 35 to 161). Study-wide results and limits: In convalescent patients, 304 of 307 vaccine-specific clones were mono-reactive for SARS-CoV-2 spike.

CDR1 DFQATT and CDR2 SNEGSKA come from the germline V gene (reference sequence). J gave up 2 bases and V 2 bases, and 9 bases lay outside the gene matches. The CDR3 extends over 17 amino acids. Treatment defined: 10-day PBMC culture with coronavirus spike peptide pools or control peptides (ViraFEST assay). It was before the COVID-19 pandemic (2011-2018) that the unexposed donor's CD4+ T cells were collected. A half-volume replacement of the medium with fresh IL-2 medium was performed on days 3 and 7. With the Oncomine TCR Beta short-read assay, DNA from cultured CD4+ T cells was sequenced. DNA came from CD4+ T cells after culture. TCRdb reprocessed the PCR reads via MiXCR and lists one record per CDR3 protein. The sample includes thousands of distinct CDR3 sequences, approximately 35% of them seen just once. The table lists this clonotype with a few counts. Its antigen is undetermined.

The source material was CD4+ T cells from blood, cultured in vitro. The sequence was collected from a human donor in good health. The chain has TRBV20-1 and TRBJ2-3; 11 positions agree with TRBD2. The CDR3 DNA reads TGCAGTGCTAGATCCACTCTAGCGGGGGGACCCACAGATACGCAGTATTTT. Its protein product is CSARSTLAGGPTDTQYF.